This TCR beta chain came from a study of blood T cell repertoires in COVID-19. Study-level information: Spain, Italy and the United States supplied samples that represented acute and convalescent COVID-19. PBMCs, B-cell-depleted T cells, or T cells provided the cDNA or gDNA that made up the material.

This clone was seen a single time. Original methodology: The authors estimated nucleated cell counts from reference gene primer amplification. Only in-frame clones appear in the TCRdb table, and some are missing; sequencing was by immunoSEQ multiplex PCR. The D gene and trimming were derived from the DNA, and the V and J assignments and clone size from that table. Among fewer than 50,000 clones listed, 70% to 90% were seen once. The CDR3 extends over 15 amino acids. V was pared by 6 bases and J by 3 bases, with 8 bases of the junction left unmatched. Germline V gene lookup returns CDR1 KGHSH and CDR2 LQKENI.

V gene TRBV18 combines with J gene TRBJ2-3; 8 nucleotides match TRBD2. The sample was peripheral blood. The receptor was derived from a man between 65 and 79 years old with active COVID-19. The CDR3 is CASSHGLAGTDTQYF. The CDR3 DNA sequence: TGTGCCAGCTCCCACGGACTAGCAGGTACAGATACGCAGTATTTT.